The 20 T cell receptor beta chains in this list originate from one sample, sequenced in a study of T cells after yellow fever vaccination. From the 5' RACE reads, TCRdb called clonotypes with MiXCR, one entry per CDR3 protein. Among hundreds of thousands of distinct CDR3 sequences listed, around 20% were seen once. Sequencing used PBMCs, obtained before the yellow fever booster vaccination. The receptors were sampled from a man younger than 30 who received the YFV17D yellow fever vaccine.

This clonotype has just a few counts. J is TRBJ1-1 and V is TRBV6-6; D gene unclear. The CDR3 length is 13 residues. Per germline, CDR1 MNHNY and CDR2 SVGAGI (reference sequence). Trimming took 7 bases from V and 4 from J, leaving 13 bases between them. As DNA, the CDR3 is TGTGCCAGCACTTCGGTCGCCGCCACTGAAGCTTTCTTT. Its protein product is CASTSVAATEAFF.

Only one count was recorded for this clonotype. V and J are TRBV10-3 and TRBJ2-5; 9 nucleotides line up with TRBD2. The CDR3 has 16 residues. With 5 bases clipped from V and 4 bases from J, the junction kept 11 bases outside the gene matches. Germline CDR1 reads ENHRY; CDR2 reads SYGVKD. In DNA, the CDR3 is TGTGCCATCAGTCCTAGCGGGGCTCAATTAGGAGAGACCCAGTACTTC. It is translated as CAISPSGAQLGETQYF.

In this sample, this clonotype turned up a few times. V is TRBV10-3 and J is TRBJ2-3, with 12 bases fitting TRBD2. CDR1 ENHRY and CDR2 SYGVKD come from the germline V gene. This CDR3 has 16 amino acids. V trimming: 6 bases; J trimming: 6 bases; junction bases outside the gene matches: 10. DNA of the CDR3: TGTGCCATCAGCGAAACTAGCGGGGGGCCAGGGGATACGCAGTATTTT. It codes for CAISETSGGPGDTQYF.

The sample holds a few counts of this clonotype. This chain uses TRBV20-1 with TRBJ1-4; D uncertain. The CDR3 is 12 residues long. The V end was cut by 1 base, the J end by 8 bases, with 8 bases between. The germline gives CDR1 DFQATT, CDR2 SNEGSKA (reference sequence). The CDR3 loop is CSARAPAEKLFF. DNA of the CDR3: TGCAGTGCTAGAGCACCGGCCGAAAAACTGTTTTTT.

This clonotype was counted many times. This chain links TRBV5-1 with TRBJ1-1; D remains ambiguous. Looked up from germline, CDR1 is SGHRS and CDR2 is YFSETQ. Trimming cost V 1 base and J 5 bases, with 9 bases left between them. The CDR3 extends over 13 amino acids. For the CDR3, the DNA is TGCGCCAGCAGCTTGATGTTGGAAACTGAAGCTTTCTTT. As protein: CASSLMLETEAFF.

This clonotype was picked up a small number of times. The chain recombines TRBV2 with TRBJ1-2; D is unresolved. The CDR3 contains 14 residues. Germline V lookup: CDR1 SNHLY, CDR2 FYNNEI. V gave up 8 bases and J gave up 7 bases, with 20 bases separating them. In DNA, the CDR3 is TGTGCCAGCCGGAGTCTTAACCGCGGAGGTGGCTACACCTTC. Translation gives CASRSLNRGGGYTF. Filled out from reference TRBV2 and TRBJ1-2, the complete variable domain reads EPEVTQTPSHQVTQMGQEVILRCVPISNHLYFYWYRQILGQKVEFLVSFYNNEISEKSEIFDDQFSVERPDGSNFTLKIRSTKLEDSAMYFCASRSLNRGGGYTFGSGTRLTVV.

The rearrangement links TRBV7-2 to TRBJ1-2; TRBD1 aligns across 8 bases. J lost 0 bases, V lost 6 bases, and 6 bases had no gene match. Germline V gene lookup returns CDR1 SGHTA and CDR2 FQGNSA. This CDR3 region has 15 residues. The CDR3 DNA is TGTGCCAGCAGAATAGGACAGGGACCTAACTATGGCTACACCTTC. Protein sequence: CASRIGQGPNYGYTF. Using reference TRBV7-2 and TRBJ1-2 for the parts outside the CDR3, the full variable domain is GAGVSQSPSNKVTEKGKDVELRCDPISGHTALYWYRQSLGQGLEFLIYFQGNSAPDKSGLPSDRFSAERTGGSVSTLTIQRTQQEDSAVYLCASRIGQGPNYGYTFGSGTRLTVV.

This clonotype was counted between two and nine times. This chain uses TRBV6-2 or TRBV6-3 with TRBJ1-2; D is unclear. V lost 2 bases, J lost 8 bases, and 12 bases lay in between. This CDR3 has 13 amino acids. Per the germline V gene, CDR1 is MNHEY and CDR2 is SVGEGT. The CDR3 nucleotides read TGTGCCAGCAGTTACGAGTTGGGTGGCGGCTACACCTTC. This codes for CASSYELGGGYTF.

The V and J genes are TRBV20-1 and TRBJ2-1, with 8 bases identical to TRBD2. Germline loops: CDR1 DFQATT, CDR2 SNEGSKA (reference sequence). The ends lost 6 bases at V and 0 bases at J; junction bases unmatched: 7. The CDR3 length is 15 residues. The CDR3 coding sequence is TGCAGTGCCCATAAAGGGACTAGCTCCTACAATGAGCAGTTCTTC. Translating gives CSAHKGTSSYNEQFF.

The chain joins TRBV6-1 to TRBJ1-2; TRBD1 agrees at 8 bases. Germline V lookup: CDR1 MNHNS, CDR2 SASEGT. This CDR3 has 15 amino acids. J was trimmed by 2 bases and V by 5 bases; bases with no gene match: 7. For the CDR3, the DNA is TGTGCCAGCAGTCCTCGACAGGGGAAGAACTATGGCTACACCTTC. Its translation is CASSPRQGKNYGYTF.

The rearrangement links TRBV4-1 to TRBJ2-1; D is ambiguous. The germline gives CDR1 MGHRA, CDR2 YSYEKL. The CDR3 consists of 13 residues. The ends were cut back, 0 bases at V and 7 bases at J, with 7 bases in the middle. As DNA, the CDR3 is TGCGCCAGCAGCCAAGACTGGATAAATGAGCAGTTCTTC. Amino acids: CASSQDWINEQFF.

This clonotype was detected only a few times. This chain connects TRBV27 to TRBJ1-1; no definite D call. V gave up 2 bases and J gave up 2 bases, with 6 bases separating them. CDR3 length equals 13 residues. Germline V gene sequence: CDR1 MNHEY, CDR2 SMNVEV (reference sequence). The CDR3 coding sequence is TGTGCCAGCAGTTTAAAGGTTAACACTGAAGCTTTCTTT. It specifies CASSLKVNTEAFF.

The sample holds a few counts of this clonotype. The chain employs TRBV27 and TRBJ2-5; a possible D gene is TRBD1 (5 bases). V was shortened by 5 bases and J by 2 bases, with 18 bases between the two germline ends. Per the germline V gene, CDR1 is MNHEY and CDR2 is SMNVEV (reference sequence). The CDR3 has 16 residues. The CDR3, as DNA: TGTGCCAGCAGTCCCAACGGTCAGGGATTACAAGAGACCCAGTACTTC. Translating gives CASSPNGQGLQETQYF.

The genes are TRBV20-1 and TRBJ1-5; D is ambiguous. Germline CDR1 DFQATT, CDR2 SNEGSKA (reference sequence). There are 13 residues in the CDR3. The V gene lost 3 bases and the J gene lost 5 bases, with 11 bases spanning the gap. CDR3 amino acids: CSASLGKYQPQHF. The CDR3 DNA is TGCAGTGCTAGCTTGGGGAAGTATCAGCCCCAGCATTTT.

This clonotype was detected a few times. The genes are TRBV5-1 and TRBJ2-7; 10 bases align to TRBD1. The V gene's germline CDR1 is SGHRS and CDR2 YFSETQ. CDR3 length: 14 residues. V gave up 3 bases and J gave up 5 bases; unmatched junction bases: 5. CDR3 region: CASSYGQGEDEQYV. The CDR3 nucleotides are TGCGCCAGCAGCTACGGACAGGGGGAAGACGAGCAGTACGTC.

The chain recombines TRBV18 with TRBJ1-5; TRBD1 matches at 7 bases. The germline V gene encodes CDR1 KGHSH and CDR2 LQKENI. V lost 3 bases and J lost 5; bases outside the gene matches: 7. This CDR3 has 15 amino acids. The CDR3 coding sequence is TGTGCCAGCTCACCGGGGCAGGGGGAGGATCAGCCCCAGCATTTT. It translates to CASSPGQGEDQPQHF.

This clonotype was observed a few times. The V call is TRBV5-6, the J call TRBJ1-2, with D unclear. V was shortened by 2 bases and J by 7 bases, with 15 bases between the two germline ends. CDR1 SGHDT and CDR2 YYEEEE come from the germline V gene. The CDR3 runs to 14 residues. CDR3 protein: CASSFPSTGGGYTF. As DNA, the CDR3 is TGTGCCAGCAGCTTTCCATCGACGGGCGGTGGCTACACCTTC.

The gene calls are TRBV5-5 and TRBJ2-1; D is undetermined. Germline assignment: CDR1 SGHKS and CDR2 YYEKEE (reference sequence). Deletions cut 0 bases from V and 9 bases from J, with 13 bases between. The CDR3 is 14 residues long. DNA for the CDR3: TGTGCCAGCAGCTTGGCCCTTGTAGGTCTTGAGCAGTTCTTC. This translates into CASSLALVGLEQFF.

This clonotype was seen a handful of times. The V and J genes are TRBV5-1 and TRBJ1-1; no clear D gene. This CDR3 has 16 residues. Germline V CDR1 and CDR2: SGHRS, YFSETQ. Trimming took 5 bases from V and 1 from J, leaving 18 bases between them. CDR3 coding DNA: TGCGCCAGCAGAACCGGGATCCAGGCAGGGAACACTGAAGCTTTCTTT. It is translated as CASRTGIQAGNTEAFF.

This CDR3 reads CASSLNGNPGTGDPSTDTQYF. DNA of the CDR3: TGCGCCAGCAGCTTGAATGGGAACCCCGGGACAGGGGACCCGAGCACAGATACGCAGTATTTT. V and J are TRBV5-1 and TRBJ2-3; 10 bases are shared with TRBD1. The junction had 17 bases not matched to a gene; V was cut back by 1 base and J by 0 bases. The CDR3 spans 21 residues. The germline CDR1 and CDR2 sequences are SGHRS and YFSETQ.